The 21 T cell receptor beta chains reported below all come from one sample, sequenced in a study of T cells in Graves' hyperthyroidism and ophthalmopathy. Regions amplified from RNA transcripts were the TCR beta CDR3 regions. RT-PCR in the first round (using the HTBI primer set) targeted the TCR CDR3. TCRdb re-derived calls from the multiplex PCR reads in MiXCR, one entry per CDR3 protein. The sample lists about 250,000 distinct CDR3 sequences; approximately 23% were seen once. Sequencing used blood. These receptors came from a woman between 40 and 50 years old with Graves' ophthalmopathy.

Many counts were recorded for this clonotype. The CDR3 nucleotides are TGTGCCAGCAGTAGTAGCGGTCCGAACACCGGGGAGCTGTTTTTT. It codes for CASSSSGPNTGELFF. The V call is TRBV12-3 or TRBV12-4, the J call TRBJ2-2, with D tentatively TRBD2 (6 bases). V lost 5 bases, J lost 0 bases, and 10 bases lay in between. The CDR3 runs to 15 residues.

This clonotype came up many times. The chain is built from TRBV7-2 and TRBJ2-7, with D possibly matching TRBD2 (5 bases). CDR1 SGHTA and CDR2 FQGNSA come from the germline V gene. The V gene lost 5 bases and the J gene lost 4 bases, with 15 bases spanning the gap. The CDR3 length is 14 residues. CDR3 DNA sequence: TGTGCCAGCAGCCCCGGAGAGGGTTTATACGAGCAGTACTTC. It codes for CASSPGEGLYEQYF.

This clonotype was detected ten times or more. The chain combines TRBV24-1 with TRBJ2-7; D may be TRBD2 (6 bases). V lost 7 bases to trimming and J lost 2 bases, with 14 bases between them. The CDR3 runs 14 residues. Germline V lookup: CDR1 KGHDR, CDR2 SFDVKD. This chain's CDR3 is CATRIRGKAYEQYF. The DNA of the CDR3 is TGTGCCACCAGAATTCGCGGGAAGGCCTACGAGCAGTACTTC.

Remarks on this clonotype: With a much larger clone just one base away, this may be a read error. The rearrangement joins TRBV13 to TRBJ1-1; 7 bases align to TRBD1. Per the germline V gene, CDR1 is PRHDT and CDR2 is FYEKMQ (reference sequence). The CDR3 runs to 18 residues. V lost 5 bases and J lost 0; bases outside the gene matches: 15. This CDR3 is CASSRHGTEPTLNTEAFF. In nucleotides, the CDR3 is TGTGCCAGCAGCAGACACGGGACAGAGCCAACTTTGAACACTGAAGCTTTCTTT.

This clonotype was found a few times. The J gene is TRBJ2-7, the V gene TRBV28; possible D gene TRBD2, 6 bases. Looked up from germline, CDR1 is MDHEN and CDR2 is SYDVKM. The V end was cut by 6 bases, the J end by 6 bases, with 24 bases between. The CDR3 covers 16 residues. CDR3 sequence (DNA): TGTGCCAGCAGCTGGGGGGACCGCCGGACCCCTCTCGAGCAGTACTTC. This translates into CASSWGDRRTPLEQYF.

This sequence joins TRBV3-1 and TRBJ2-7; 11 nucleotides align to TRBD2. V trimming: 4 bases; J trimming: 7 bases; junction bases outside the gene matches: 9. Germline assignment: CDR1 LGHDT and CDR2 YNNKEL (reference sequence). This CDR3 spans 15 amino acids. The CDR3 sequence is CASSLELAGVGEQYF. DNA of the CDR3: TGTGCCAGCAGCCTAGAACTAGCGGGAGTTGGGGAGCAGTACTTC.

A word on this clonotype: A much larger clonotype is one base distant, so this may be a read error. CDR3 in DNA: TGCGCCAGCCAGCCGAGCCTATACACCGGGGAGCTGTTTTTT. Encoded protein: CASQPSLYTGELFF. The V call is TRBV4-1, the J call TRBJ2-2, with D unclear. Germline lookup yields CDR1 MGHRA and CDR2 YSYEKL. V was trimmed by 8 bases and J by 3 bases, leaving 13 bases between them. The CDR3 length is 14 residues.

The chain combines TRBV12-3 or TRBV12-4 with TRBJ1-2, with D possibly matching TRBD1 (6 bases). The ends were cut back, 6 bases at V and 0 bases at J, with 11 bases in the middle. The CDR3 is 14 residues long. The CDR3 coding sequence is TGTGCCAGCAGGCCGACAGGAACTAACTATGGCTACACCTTC. Its translation is CASRPTGTNYGYTF.

The sample holds many counts of this clonotype. This chain connects TRBV28 to TRBJ1-2; D is possibly TRBD1 (5 bases). Germline values: CDR1 MDHEN, CDR2 SYDVKM. The length of the CDR3 is 15 residues. Trimming took 8 bases from V and 0 from J, leaving 16 bases between them. CDR3 nucleotides: TGTGCCAGCGATAGCGGGGGACTCACTAACTATGGCTACACCTTC. Amino acid sequence: CASDSGGLTNYGYTF.

This clonotype was seen more than once but under ten times. The chain employs TRBV27 and TRBJ1-3; no reliable D call. This CDR3 is 14 amino acids long. Trimming took 3 bases from V and 0 from J, leaving 6 bases between them. Germline V gives CDR1 MNHEY, CDR2 SMNVEV (reference sequence). The CDR3 sequence: CASSFSYSGNTIYF. CDR3 nucleotides: TGTGCCAGCAGTTTTAGTTACTCTGGAAACACCATATATTTT.

The chain employs TRBV6-1 and TRBJ2-7; maybe TRBD1 (5 bases). CDR1 and CDR2 (germline): MNHNS, SASEGT. V was shortened by 2 bases and J by 3 bases, with 14 bases between the two germline ends. CDR3 size: 15 residues. The CDR3 sequence is CASSELQGVNYEQYF. The DNA of the CDR3 is TGTGCCAGCAGTGAACTCCAGGGTGTCAACTACGAGCAGTACTTC.

The chain recombines TRBV6-1 with TRBJ1-2; D uncertain. The CDR3 covers 14 residues. Germline assignment: CDR1 MNHNS and CDR2 SASEGT. Deletions cut 6 bases from V and 5 bases from J, with 16 bases between. The CDR3 region is CASSPARPAYGYTF. CDR3 DNA: TGTGCCAGCAGCCCCGCCAGGCCGGCTTATGGCTACACCTTC.

This clonotype was counted ten times or more. The chain recombines TRBV2 with TRBJ2-5; D ambiguous. The germline CDR1 and CDR2 sequences are SNHLY and FYNNEI. Trimming removed 4 bases from V and 4 bases from J, with 13 bases in between. The length of the CDR3 is 14 residues. In nucleotides, the CDR3 is TGTGCCAGCAGTGCTTCGAAGTGGGGAGAGACCCAGTACTTC. The encoded protein is CASSASKWGETQYF.

This clonotype occurred many times. This chain connects TRBV27 to TRBJ1-6, with D maybe TRBD1 (6 bases). The CDR3 is made up of 14 amino acids. Germline CDR1 reads MNHEY; CDR2 reads SMNVEV (reference sequence). V gave up 6 bases and J gave up 9 bases, with 15 bases separating them. The chain's CDR3 is CASRRTGLGSPLHF. CDR3 coding DNA: TGTGCCAGCAGACGAACAGGGTTGGGTTCACCCCTCCACTTT.

At least ten counts were recorded for this clonotype. This chain uses TRBV30 with TRBJ2-5; D is undetermined. V was shortened by 2 bases and J by 4 bases, with 8 bases between the two germline ends. The germline V gene has CDR1 GTSNPN and CDR2 SVGIG (reference sequence). CDR3 length: 12 residues. The CDR3 reads CAWSPRPETQYF. CDR3 sequence (DNA): TGTGCCTGGAGTCCCAGACCAGAGACCCAGTACTTC.

The chain is built from TRBV2 and TRBJ1-1, with 7 bases fitting TRBD1. In germline, CDR1 is SNHLY, CDR2 FYNNEI. This CDR3 region has 11 residues. Trimming at V came to 6 bases and at J to 5 bases, leaving 0 bases not matched to a gene. CDR3 in DNA: TGTGCCAGCAGACAGGGGACTGAAGCTTTCTTT. Translating it yields CASRQGTEAFF.

This clonotype was seen many times. This rearrangement joins TRBV29-1 to TRBJ2-7; 13 nucleotides align to TRBD2. The ends lost 4 bases at V and 2 bases at J; junction bases unmatched: 5. The CDR3 has 15 residues. CDR1 is SQVTM and CDR2 is ANQGSEA in the germline V gene. CDR3 amino acids: CSVGAGTSGAYEQYF. The CDR3 DNA reads as TGCAGCGTTGGAGCCGGGACTAGCGGGGCCTACGAGCAGTACTTC.

This clonotype was observed at least ten times. The chain uses TRBV30 and TRBJ1-3; D is ambiguous. CDR3 length: 14 amino acids. Germline-derived CDR1 and CDR2 are GTSNPN and SVGIG (reference sequence). V was pared by 4 bases and J by 4 bases, with 14 bases between. CDR3 sequence (DNA): TGTGCCTGGAATCAAAAAGGTTGGGGAAACACCATATATTTT. It specifies CAWNQKGWGNTIYF.

The J gene is TRBJ1-5, the V gene TRBV6-1; D is possibly TRBD1 (5 bases). Germline CDR1 reads MNHNS; CDR2 reads SASEGT. V lost 0 bases, J lost 6 bases, and 12 bases lay in between. This CDR3 is 15 amino acids long. This chain's CDR3 is CASSEASQGRQPQHF. The CDR3 nucleotides are TGTGCCAGCAGTGAAGCGTCCCAGGGCCGTCAGCCCCAGCATTTT.

This clonotype was counted at least ten times. This chain connects TRBV11-2 to TRBJ2-1; the D gene is possibly TRBD2 (5 bases). V lost 2 bases and J 6 bases, leaving 11 bases between the germline ends. This CDR3 is built from 14 residues. Germline V gene data show CDR1 as SGHAT and CDR2 as FQNNGV. The CDR3 is CASSLTDYLNEQFF. The CDR3 coding sequence is TGTGCCAGCAGCTTAACCGACTACCTCAATGAGCAGTTCTTC.

The chain carries TRBV6-1 and TRBJ2-5; tentatively, D is TRBD2 (7 bases). In germline, CDR1 is MNHNS, CDR2 SASEGT. V shed 5 bases and J shed 4 bases, with 17 bases lying between them. This CDR3 comprises 15 residues. CDR3 sequence (DNA): TGTGCCAGCAGTCAGACCTGGGAGGGGGGAGAGACCCAGTACTTC. It specifies CASSQTWEGGETQYF.